This entry lists 20 T cell receptor beta chains sequenced from one sample in a study of ipilimumab plus nivolumab after autologous stem cell transplantation. Some clones are missing from TCRdb's copy, which holds only in-frame ones; the method was immunoSEQ multiplex PCR. The sample includes 15,000 to 20,000 clones, under 85% of them seen just once. Sequencing was performed on PBMCs, taken in a trial of ipilimumab plus nivolumab as post-transplant consolidation. Every receptor here comes from a male donor with diffuse large B-cell lymphoma.

The chain employs TRBV5-1 and TRBJ2-3, with TRBD2 matching over 8 bases. Germline CDR1 and CDR2: SGHRS and YFSETQ. The trim removed 2 bases at V and 4 bases at J, leaving 6 bases unmatched. CDR3 size: 15 residues. CDR3 amino acids: CASSLAGEFSDTQYF. CDR3 coding DNA: TGCGCCAGCAGCTTAGCGGGAGAATTTTCAGATACGCAGTATTTT.

This clone was seen a few times. The chain is built from TRBV4-1 and TRBJ1-2; D is perhaps TRBD1 (5 bases). CDR3 length: 13 residues. Trimming removed 1 base from V and 8 bases from J, with 11 bases in between. The germline CDR1 and CDR2 sequences are MGHRA and YSYEKL. The CDR3 sequence is CASSQGQLGGYTF. The CDR3 DNA reads as TGCGCCAGCAGCCAAGGACAGCTGGGGGGCTACACCTTC.

This chain joins TRBV5-4 and TRBJ2-5; 8 bases are a match to TRBD1. This CDR3 is 15 amino acids long. V shed 0 bases, J shed 4 bases, and the junction held 5 bases outside the gene matches. The germline gives CDR1 SGHNT, CDR2 YYREEE (reference sequence). CDR3 in amino acids: CASSLGTGRRETQYF. CDR3 nucleotide sequence: TGTGCCAGCAGCTTGGGGACAGGGCGTAGAGAGACCCAGTACTTC.

The rearrangement joins TRBV30 to TRBJ1-1; the D is unclear. V lost 0 bases and J lost 4, with 6 bases in between. This CDR3 is 12 amino acids long. Per germline, CDR1 GTSNPN and CDR2 SVGIG (reference sequence). The CDR3 protein is CAWSVRGTEAFF. The CDR3 DNA sequence: TGTGCCTGGAGTGTACGGGGCACTGAAGCTTTCTTT.

The V gene is TRBV5-6, the J gene TRBJ2-2; TRBD2 agrees at 7 bases. Trimming took 1 base from V and 6 from J; bases not matched to a gene: 12. This CDR3 spans 17 amino acids. In germline, CDR1 is SGHDT, CDR2 YYEEEE. CDR3 region: CASSLTVAGDVPGELFF. DNA for the CDR3: TGTGCCAGCAGCTTGACTGTGGCGGGAGATGTCCCCGGGGAGCTGTTTTTT. Supplemented by reference TRBV5-6 and TRBJ2-2, the full variable domain reads DAGVTQSPTHLIKTRGQQVTLRCSPKSGHDTVSWYQQALGQGPQFIFQYYEEEERQRGNFPDRFSGHQFPNYSSELNVNALLLGDSALYLCASSLTVAGDVPGELFFGEGSRLTVL.

This clone has a handful of counts. The rearrangement links TRBV14 to TRBJ2-5; 9 bases are a match to TRBD1. Losses at the gene ends were 0 bases for V and 6 bases for J; bases not matched to a gene: 2. This CDR3 region has 14 residues. CDR1 and CDR2 (germline): SGHDN, FVKESK. The CDR3 bases are TGTGCCAGCAGCCAAGAAGACAGGGGGAAGACCCAGTACTTC. Translated, it gives CASSQEDRGKTQYF.

The V call is TRBV2, the J call TRBJ2-4, with D perhaps matching TRBD1 (5 bases). With 8 bases removed from V and 0 bases from J, the gap between germline ends came to 11 bases. Per the germline V gene, CDR1 is SNHLY and CDR2 is FYNNEI. The CDR3 runs 14 residues. CDR3 sequence (DNA): TGTGCCAGCGACCGGACAACAGCCAAAAACATTCAGTACTTC. This encodes CASDRTTAKNIQYF. Looking up the rest from reference TRBV2 and TRBJ2-4 gives the full variable domain: EPEVTQTPSHQVTQMGQEVILRCVPISNHLYFYWYRQILGQKVEFLVSFYNNEISEKSEIFDDQFSVERPDGSNFTLKIRSTKLEDSAMYFCASDRTTAKNIQYFGAGTRLSVL.

CDR3 protein: CASSGGGWQETQYF. As DNA, the CDR3 is TGTGCCAGCAGCGGAGGGGGGTGGCAAGAGACCCAGTACTTC. The V gene is TRBV5-5, the J gene TRBJ2-5; the D gene could be TRBD1 or TRBD2 (6 bases each). Germline V CDR1 and CDR2: SGHKS, YYEKEE (reference sequence). CDR3 length: 14 amino acids. V lost 4 bases and J lost 2, with 12 bases in between.

This clone was counted a single time. The rearrangement links TRBV5-5 to TRBJ2-7, with D perhaps given as TRBD1 or TRBD2 (5 bases each). The CDR3 length is 13 residues. Trimming shortened V by 4 bases and J by 3 bases, and 11 bases separated the two germline ends. The germline CDR1 and CDR2 sequences are SGHKS and YYEKEE (reference sequence). CDR3 amino acids: CASSRGENYEQYF. The CDR3 DNA is TGTGCCAGCAGCCGGGGCGAAAACTACGAGCAGTACTTC.

The chain has TRBV12-5 and TRBJ2-3, with 7 bases lining up with TRBD1. The CDR3 consists of 14 residues. CDR1 and CDR2 (germline): LGHNT, FRNRAP. The trim removed 5 bases at V and 2 bases at J, leaving 4 bases unmatched. CDR3 region: CASGRDSHTDTQYF. CDR3 coding DNA: TGTGCTAGTGGTAGGGACAGCCACACAGATACGCAGTATTTT. The full variable domain, with the rest looked up from reference TRBV12-5 and TRBJ2-3, is DARVTQTPRHKVTEMGQEVTMRCQPILGHNTVFWYRQTMMQGLELLAYFRNRAPLDDSGMPKDRFSAEMPDATLATLKIQPSEPRDSAVYFCASGRDSHTDTQYFGPGTRLTVL.

DNA of the CDR3: TGTGCCAGAGGACAGGGGGCGAAAGAGACCCAGTACTTC. This codes for CARGQGAKETQYF. The chain joins TRBV27 to TRBJ2-5; TRBD1 agrees at 11 bases. This CDR3 comprises 13 residues. Germline V gene lookup returns CDR1 MNHEY and CDR2 SMNVEV (reference sequence). V lost 9 bases and J lost 3; bases outside the gene matches: 3.

The chain couples TRBV5-1 to TRBJ1-6; 7 nucleotides match TRBD1. Germline trimming cut 6 bases from V and 3 bases from J; bases unmatched to any gene: 3. The CDR3 runs 14 residues. Germline V gene data show CDR1 as SGHRS and CDR2 as YFSETQ. CDR3 protein: CASTAGGYNSPLHF. Written as DNA, the CDR3 is TGCGCCAGCACGGCAGGGGGCTATAATTCACCCCTCCACTTT.

The J gene is TRBJ1-1, the V gene TRBV28; D unresolved. The CDR3 runs to 12 residues. Germline-derived CDR1 and CDR2 are MDHEN and SYDVKM. The V and J ends lost 5 bases and 0 bases respectively, with 4 bases between them. CDR3 region: CASSLMNTEAFF. DNA for the CDR3: TGTGCCAGCAGTCTAATGAACACTGAAGCTTTCTTT.

The V call is TRBV30, the J call TRBJ2-7; D is ambiguous. Trimming cost V 1 base and J 5 bases, with 12 bases left between them. Germline CDR1 and CDR2: GTSNPN and SVGIG (reference sequence). The CDR3 is 13 amino acids. CDR3 in DNA: TGTGCCTGGAGTGAAGTCCGCACTCACGAGCAGTACTTC. It encodes CAWSEVRTHEQYF. Full variable domain (rest looked up from reference TRBV30 and TRBJ2-7): SQTIHQWPATLVQPVGSPLSLECTVEGTSNPNLYWYRQAAGRGLQLLFYSVGIGQISSEVPQNLSASRPQDRQFILSSKKLLLSDSGFYLCAWSEVRTHEQYFGPGTRLTVT.

The V call is TRBV5-4, the J call TRBJ1-6; D gene uncertain. Germline V gene sequence: CDR1 SGHNT, CDR2 YYREEE (reference sequence). Trimming took 4 bases from V and 1 from J, leaving 6 bases between them. This CDR3 contains 14 residues. The CDR3 is CASSHPSYNSPLHF. As DNA, the CDR3 is TGTGCCAGCAGCCATCCTTCCTATAATTCACCCCTCCACTTT.

The chain recombines TRBV5-5 with TRBJ1-6; possibly TRBD1 for D (6 bases). Germline V gives CDR1 SGHKS, CDR2 YYEKEE (reference sequence). The CDR3 is 16 amino acids. V was trimmed by 0 bases and J by 8 bases, leaving 15 bases between them. DNA for the CDR3: TGTGCCAGCAGCTTGGCAGGGGAGGAGGGATATTCACCCCTCCACTTT. Its protein is CASSLAGEEGYSPLHF.

The chain employs TRBV4-1 and TRBJ2-1, with D maybe TRBD1 (6 bases). CDR1 and CDR2 (germline): MGHRA, YSYEKL. The CDR3 is made up of 13 amino acids. V was clipped by 4 bases and J by 12 bases, with 16 bases between them. CDR3 sequence (DNA): TGCGCCAGCAGCCTGGAGAACAGGGACGGGCAGTTCTTC. Its protein product is CASSLENRDGQFF.

The V gene is TRBV6-5, the J gene TRBJ2-2; D unresolved. V shed 5 bases and J shed 6 bases, with 7 bases lying between them. Germline CDR1 reads MNHEY; CDR2 reads SVGAGI. The CDR3 runs 12 residues. CDR3 protein: CASSPYAGELFF. The CDR3 DNA reads TGTGCCAGCAGTCCCTACGCCGGGGAGCTGTTTTTT.

This chain joins TRBV5-1 and TRBJ2-5; 9 positions agree with TRBD1. Looked up from germline, CDR1 is SGHRS and CDR2 is YFSETQ. V lost 3 bases and J lost 11; bases outside the gene matches: 11. This CDR3 is built from 14 residues. Here the CDR3 reads CASSSGQGDREQYF. The CDR3 DNA sequence: TGCGCCAGCAGCTCGGGACAGGGAGATAGGGAGCAGTACTTC.

The V call is TRBV27, the J call TRBJ1-6, with D perhaps matching TRBD1 (5 bases). The CDR3 has 15 residues. Germline assignment: CDR1 MNHEY and CDR2 SMNVEV (reference sequence). V was cut by 3 bases and J by 6 bases, with 12 bases left in between. The CDR3 DNA follows: TGTGCCAGCAGTTTCTCTGGGGCTTTTAATTCACCCCTCCACTTT. This gives the protein CASSFSGAFNSPLHF.